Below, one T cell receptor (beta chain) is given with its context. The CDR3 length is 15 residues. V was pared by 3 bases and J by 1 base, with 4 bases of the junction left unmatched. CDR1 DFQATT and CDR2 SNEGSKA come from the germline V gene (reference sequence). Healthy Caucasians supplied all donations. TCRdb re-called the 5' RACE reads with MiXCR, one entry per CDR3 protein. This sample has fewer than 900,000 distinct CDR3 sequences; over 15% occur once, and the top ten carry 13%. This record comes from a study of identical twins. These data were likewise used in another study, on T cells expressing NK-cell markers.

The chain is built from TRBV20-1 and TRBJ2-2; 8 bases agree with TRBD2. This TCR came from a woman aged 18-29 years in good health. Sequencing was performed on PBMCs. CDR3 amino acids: CSARAAGVNTGELFF. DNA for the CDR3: TGCAGTGCTAGGGCAGCGGGAGTGAACACCGGGGAGCTGTTTTTT.